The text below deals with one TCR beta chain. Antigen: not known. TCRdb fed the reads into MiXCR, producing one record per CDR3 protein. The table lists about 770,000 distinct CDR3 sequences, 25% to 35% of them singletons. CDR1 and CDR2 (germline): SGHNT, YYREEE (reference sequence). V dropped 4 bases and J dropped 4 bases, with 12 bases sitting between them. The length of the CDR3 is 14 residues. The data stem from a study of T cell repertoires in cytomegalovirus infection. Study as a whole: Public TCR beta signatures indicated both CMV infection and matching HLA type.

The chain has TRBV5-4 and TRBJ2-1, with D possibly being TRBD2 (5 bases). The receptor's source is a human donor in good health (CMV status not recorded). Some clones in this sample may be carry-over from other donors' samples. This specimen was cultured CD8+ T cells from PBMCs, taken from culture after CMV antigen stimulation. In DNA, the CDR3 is TGTGCCAGCAGCCCACCCGGGAAATACAATGAGCAGTTCTTC. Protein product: CASSPPGKYNEQFF.